These 20 T cell receptor beta chains were all obtained from the same sample, sequenced in a study of T cell repertoires in cytomegalovirus infection. TCRdb processed the reads anew with MiXCR; each CDR3 protein has one entry. The sample lists roughly 200,000 distinct CDR3 sequences, roughly 9.8% occurring once. The source material was PBMCs. These receptors came from a human donor in good health (CMV status not recorded). Some clones in this sample may be carry-over from other donors' samples.

This clonotype was observed many times. V gene TRBV20-1 combines with J gene TRBJ2-7; perhaps TRBD1 as D (5 bases). The V end was cut by 3 bases, the J end by 5 bases, with 11 bases between. This CDR3 contains 12 residues. CDR1 is DFQATT, CDR2 SNEGSKA, per germline (reference sequence). CDR3 residues: CSARGDSNEQYF. CDR3 bases: TGCAGTGCTAGGGGCGACAGCAACGAGCAGTACTTC.

V is TRBV12-3 or TRBV12-4 and J is TRBJ2-7, with D unresolved. With 4 bases removed from V and 2 bases from J, the gap between germline ends came to 12 bases. The CDR3 covers 14 residues. CDR3 region: CASSSSPLTYEQYF. The CDR3, as DNA: TGTGCCAGCAGTTCCTCTCCTCTGACCTACGAGCAGTACTTC.

This clonotype was observed at least ten times. The V gene is TRBV14, the J gene TRBJ1-4; TRBD1 aligns across 8 bases. The CDR3 extends over 14 amino acids. V was clipped by 4 bases and J by 5 bases; unmatched bases: 3. Germline CDR1 SGHDN, CDR2 FVKESK. The CDR3 spells CASSPRQGNEKLFF. The CDR3 nucleotides read TGTGCCAGCAGCCCCAGACAGGGGAATGAAAAACTGTTTTTT. The entire variable domain, with the rest obtained from reference TRBV14 and TRBJ1-4, is as follows: EAGVTQFPSHSVIEKGQTVTLRCDPISGHDNLYWYRRVMGKEIKFLLHFVKESKQDESGMPNNRFLAERTGGTYSTLKVQPAELEDSGVYFCASSPRQGNEKLFFGSGTQLSVL.

Of note for this clonotype: Since a much larger clone is just one base distant, this may be a read error. The chain links TRBV10-3 to TRBJ2-4; 9 bases map to TRBD2. The length of the CDR3 is 20 residues. Per the germline V gene, CDR1 is ENHRY and CDR2 is SYGVKD. The CDR3 here is CVISESAGGGAFQAKNIQYF. CDR3 coding DNA: TGTGTCATCAGTGAGTCGGCAGGCGGGGGGGCCTTTCAGGCCAAAAACATTCAGTACTTC.

This clonotype was detected a few times. The chain recombines TRBV2 with TRBJ2-1; 9 bases match TRBD2. With V trimmed by 1 base and J by 12 bases, 13 bases remained unmatched. In germline, CDR1 is SNHLY, CDR2 FYNNEI. The CDR3 length is 16 residues. CDR3 DNA sequence: TGTGCCAGCAGTGAAGTATTGGGCGGGGGGGCAGGGGGGCAGTTCTTC. Translated: CASSEVLGGGAGGQFF.

This clonotype was counted many times. The chain links TRBV28 to TRBJ2-7, with TRBD1 matching 7 bases. Trimming cost V 4 bases and J 0 bases; bases outside gene matches: 6. The CDR3 is 15 residues long. Germline lookup yields CDR1 MDHEN and CDR2 SYDVKM. CDR3: CASSWTQGSSYEQYF. The CDR3 DNA follows: TGTGCCAGCAGTTGGACACAGGGGAGCTCCTACGAGCAGTACTTC.

The chain carries TRBV20-1 and TRBJ1-2; TRBD1 aligns across 7 bases. V was pared by 4 bases and J by 4 bases, with 9 bases of the junction left unmatched. CDR3 size: 14 residues. The germline V gene has CDR1 DFQATT and CDR2 SNEGSKA (reference sequence). The CDR3 loop is CSAINRDRGYGYTF. CDR3 sequence (DNA): TGCAGTGCTATAAACCGGGACAGAGGCTATGGCTACACCTTC.

The rearrangement joins TRBV20-1 to TRBJ1-5; D is uncertain. V shed 2 bases and J shed 2 bases, with 7 bases lying between them. Germline lookup yields CDR1 DFQATT and CDR2 SNEGSKA (reference sequence). CDR3 size: 13 residues. The CDR3 DNA reads as TGCAGTGCTAGACCTGGGGGCAATCAGCCCCAGCATTTT. Its protein is CSARPGGNQPQHF.

There are many counts of this clonotype. The CDR3 sequence: CASRSGPGNYGYTF. In DNA form, the CDR3 reads TGTGCCAGCAGGTCGGGACCGGGAAACTATGGCTACACCTTC. The gene calls are TRBV7-2 and TRBJ1-2, with TRBD1 as a possible D gene (5 bases). Per the germline V gene, CDR1 is SGHTA and CDR2 is FQGNSA. The V end was cut by 6 bases, the J end by 2 bases, with 13 bases between. This CDR3 region has 14 residues.

This clonotype was counted ten times or more. This rearrangement joins TRBV6-2 or TRBV6-3 to TRBJ2-5, with D uncertain. V was cut by 7 bases and J by 0 bases, with 3 bases left in between. CDR3 length: 11 amino acids. Germline loops: CDR1 MNHEY, CDR2 SVGEGT. Here the CDR3 reads CASTHQETQYF. The CDR3 DNA sequence: TGTGCCAGCACACACCAAGAGACCCAGTACTTC.

J is TRBJ2-3 and V is TRBV2; 8 bases agree with TRBD1. V lost 4 bases to trimming and J lost 5 bases; unmatched junction nucleotides: 8. Germline CDR1 SNHLY, CDR2 FYNNEI. The length of the CDR3 is 15 residues. CDR3 loop: CASSGATGAGDTQYF. CDR3 sequence (DNA): TGTGCCAGCAGTGGAGCGACAGGGGCGGGAGATACGCAGTATTTT.

This clonotype was counted many times. The chain uses TRBV6-1 and TRBJ2-1, with D perhaps TRBD1 (5 bases). Germline lookup yields CDR1 MNHNS and CDR2 SASEGT. The germline V and J ends were trimmed by 5 bases and 1 base, with 21 bases remaining between them. CDR3 size: 18 residues. Here the CDR3 DNA reads TGTGCCAGCAGTCCATACCCAACAGGATCCAGGTCCTACAATGAGCAGTTCTTC. Translated, it gives CASSPYPTGSRSYNEQFF.

This clonotype has a count of ten or more. The rearrangement joins TRBV7-9 to TRBJ1-6, with 7 positions matching TRBD1. The CDR3 extends over 14 amino acids. CDR1 is SEHNR, CDR2 FQNEAQ, per germline (reference sequence). The V segment lost 5 bases and the J segment 9 bases; nucleotides outside the gene matches: 7. The CDR3: CASSVGGGGSPLHF. The DNA for the CDR3 is TGTGCCAGCAGCGTAGGGGGCGGTGGTTCACCCCTCCACTTT.

This clonotype was counted between two and nine times. The chain couples TRBV30 to TRBJ2-1, with D possibly matching TRBD2 (6 bases). Trimming removed 1 base at V and 7 bases at J, with 17 bases between. The germline gives CDR1 GTSNPN, CDR2 SVGIG (reference sequence). The CDR3 loop spans 15 amino acids. The CDR3: CAWSGKLAGWNEQFF. In nucleotides, the CDR3 is TGTGCCTGGAGTGGGAAACTAGCTGGTTGGAATGAGCAGTTCTTC.

This clonotype has a count of ten or more. This chain joins TRBV28 and TRBJ1-1; a possible D gene is TRBD1 (5 bases). This CDR3 has 14 amino acids. Germline V gene data show CDR1 as MDHEN and CDR2 as SYDVKM. V lost 3 bases, J lost 1 base, and 9 bases lay in between. DNA for the CDR3: TGTGCCAGCAGTTTGGACACCTCGAACACTGAAGCTTTCTTT. It encodes CASSLDTSNTEAFF.

This clonotype was observed a single time. The CDR3 bases are TGTGCCAGCAGCTTATGGGATGGGGCCAACGTCCTGACTTTC. Amino acids: CASSLWDGANVLTF. V and J are TRBV7-9 and TRBJ2-6; D is unclear. V was shortened by 2 bases and J by 3 bases, with 5 bases between the two germline ends. The CDR3 contains 14 residues. Germline loops: CDR1 SEHNR, CDR2 FQNEAQ (reference sequence).

The chain is built from TRBV5-4 and TRBJ2-7, with D hard to call. The CDR3 has 13 amino acids. Germline lookup yields CDR1 SGHNT and CDR2 YYREEE (reference sequence). Trimming removed 2 bases at V and 9 bases at J, with 15 bases between. The CDR3 sequence: CASSLPDGAGQYF. The CDR3 DNA follows: TGTGCCAGCAGCTTACCGGACGGAGCAGGGCAGTACTTC.

The gene calls are TRBV20-1 and TRBJ1-4; 7 bases line up with TRBD1. The CDR3 loop spans 13 amino acids. Trimming removed 3 bases from V and 7 bases from J; junction bases left unmatched: 5. Germline V CDR1 and CDR2: DFQATT, SNEGSKA (reference sequence). The CDR3 loop reads CSASAGGGEKLFF. CDR3 sequence (DNA): TGCAGTGCTAGTGCAGGGGGAGGTGAAAAACTGTTTTTT.

This clonotype appeared many times. The J gene is TRBJ1-2, the V gene TRBV7-2; 7 bases fit TRBD1. V dropped 6 bases and J dropped 4; count of bases not matched to a gene: 8. CDR3 size: 14 residues. Germline values: CDR1 SGHTA, CDR2 FQGNSA. CDR3 protein: CASSPLTGPYGYTF. DNA of the CDR3: TGTGCCAGCAGTCCCCTGACAGGGCCCTATGGCTACACCTTC.

The chain links TRBV4-3 to TRBJ2-1, with D hard to call. The germline V gene has CDR1 LGHNA and CDR2 YSLEER. This CDR3 comprises 13 residues. The V end lost 3 bases, the J end lost 4 bases, and 7 bases lay between the germline ends. The CDR3 bases are TGCGCCAGCAGCCATGAAATATACAATGAGCAGTTCTTC. The encoded protein is CASSHEIYNEQFF.